The entry below gives a single T cell receptor beta chain sequence along with its context. Antigen: not known. The sample is drawn from a study of radiotherapy plus CTLA-4 blockade in lung cancer. Study findings and constraints: The study found tumor-derived TCR clones expanded in blood after radiotherapy plus ipilimumab.

Trimming left V 6 bases short and J 4 bases short, with 17 bases between. The CDR3 covers 15 residues. Germline CDR1 MNHEY, CDR2 SVGAGI. Some clones are missing from TCRdb's copy, which holds only in-frame ones; the method was immunoSEQ multiplex PCR. There are tens of thousands of clones in the sample; 75% to 80% occur only once, and about 2.4% lies in the top ten. The sequence was obtained from a human donor with non-small cell lung cancer whose response to radiotherapy plus ipilimumab could not be evaluated. This chain connects TRBV6-5 to TRBJ2-3; D perhaps matches TRBD2 (6 bases). The sample here was peripheral blood, taken from a patient treated with radiotherapy plus ipilimumab. CDR3 nucleotides: TGTGCCAGCAGGGCCTACTCCGGGACTCCAGATACGCAGTATTTT. Translated: CASRAYSGTPDTQYF.